This is a list of T cell receptor beta chains from one sample in a study of blood T cells in healthy people across ages. TCRdb passed the 5' RACE reads through MiXCR, listing each CDR3 protein once. The table lists 950,000 to 1,200,000 distinct CDR3 sequences, 30% to 40% of them singletons, with roughly 14% in the top ten. Sequenced input: blood. Receptors originate from a man between 18 and 29 years old in good health. Each CDR3 is given with its conserved first and last residue. Each record gives: clone size, D gene, V gene, J gene, CDR3 protein, CDR3 DNA. The D gene is left open where the match is weak. The listing skips clone size in some rows; elsewhere it reads once, few, many or a size class.

clone size: few
D gene: .
V gene: TRBV6-6
J gene: TRBJ1-1
CDR3 protein: CASTPGDGLNTEAFF
CDR3 DNA: TGTGCCAGCACCCCCGGGGACGGGCTGAACACTGAAGCTTTCTTT

clone size: .
D gene: TRBD2
V gene: TRBV4-3
J gene: TRBJ2-4
CDR3 protein: CASSQEASGGALWAENIQYF
CDR3 DNA: TGCGCCAGCAGCCAAGAGGCAAGCGGGGGGGCCTTATGGGCCGAAAACATTCAGTACTTC

clone size: .
D gene: .
V gene: TRBV20-1
J gene: TRBJ1-3
CDR3 protein: CSPLDIAGNTIYF
CDR3 DNA: TGCAGCCCCCTGGACATCGCTGGAAACACCATATATTTT

clone size: .
D gene: .
V gene: TRBV9
J gene: TRBJ1-5
CDR3 protein: CASSVGPGPQPQHF
CDR3 DNA: TGTGCCAGCAGCGTAGGACCCGGCCCTCAGCCCCAGCATTTT

clone size: .
D gene: .
V gene: TRBV29-1
J gene: TRBJ1-1
CDR3 protein: CSGGGVNTEAFF
CDR3 DNA: TGCAGCGGTGGTGGGGTGAACACTGAAGCTTTCTTT

clone size: .
D gene: .
V gene: TRBV27
J gene: TRBJ1-2
CDR3 protein: CASVEGGYTF
CDR3 DNA: TGTGCCAGCGTCGAGGGTGGCTACACCTTC

clone size: .
D gene: .
V gene: TRBV11-2
J gene: TRBJ2-7
CDR3 protein: CASSLRRIDYNEQYF
CDR3 DNA: TGTGCCAGCAGCTTAAGACGCATCGACTACAATGAGCAGTACTTC

clone size: .
D gene: TRBD1
V gene: TRBV27
J gene: TRBJ1-1
CDR3 protein: CASSFQGVGTEAFF
CDR3 DNA: TGTGCCAGCAGTTTCCAGGGGGTGGGTACTGAAGCTTTCTTT

clone size: .
D gene: .
V gene: TRBV15
J gene: TRBJ2-2
CDR3 protein: CATLSRGFANTGELFF
CDR3 DNA: TGTGCCACCCTGTCGCGAGGTTTTGCGAACACCGGGGAGCTGTTTTTT

clone size: .
D gene: .
V gene: TRBV12-5
J gene: TRBJ1-2
CDR3 protein: CASGSLQGNYGYTF
CDR3 DNA: TGTGCTAGTGGTTCGCTCCAGGGGAACTATGGCTACACCTTC

clone size: few
D gene: TRBD1
V gene: TRBV29-1
J gene: TRBJ1-2
CDR3 protein: CSVEITGGESERDGYTF
CDR3 DNA: TGCAGCGTTGAGATAACAGGGGGCGAAAGCGAAAGGGATGGCTACACCTTC

clone size: many
D gene: TRBD1
V gene: TRBV4-2
J gene: TRBJ1-2
CDR3 protein: CASSRDSFSGYTF
CDR3 DNA: TGTGCCAGCAGCCGGGACAGTTTTAGCGGCTACACCTTC

clone size: .
D gene: TRBD1
V gene: TRBV6-2/TRBV6-3
J gene: TRBJ2-7
CDR3 protein: CASATGTVYEQYF
CDR3 DNA: TGTGCCAGCGCGACAGGGACGGTCTACGAGCAGTACTTC

clone size: few
D gene: TRBD1
V gene: TRBV29-1
J gene: TRBJ2-1
CDR3 protein: CSGRDRGGNEQFF
CDR3 DNA: TGCAGCGGACGGGACAGGGGGGGCAATGAGCAGTTCTTC

clone size: .
D gene: TRBD1
V gene: TRBV12-3/TRBV12-4
J gene: TRBJ2-3
CDR3 protein: CASSVGTGSDTQYF
CDR3 DNA: TGTGCCAGCAGTGTGGGGACAGGGTCAGATACGCAGTATTTT

clone size: .
D gene: .
V gene: TRBV20-1
J gene: TRBJ2-1
CDR3 protein: CSLAADYNEQFF
CDR3 DNA: TGCAGCCTCGCAGCGGATTACAATGAGCAGTTCTTC

clone size: .
D gene: .
V gene: TRBV18
J gene: TRBJ1-1
CDR3 protein: CASSPARSEFTEAFF
CDR3 DNA: TGTGCCAGCTCACCGGCTCGATCTGAGTTCACTGAAGCTTTCTTT

clone size: .
D gene: .
V gene: TRBV7-3
J gene: TRBJ2-6
CDR3 protein: CASSEDGSSGANVLTF
CDR3 DNA: TGTGCCAGCAGCGAGGACGGTTCCTCTGGGGCCAACGTCCTGACTTTC

clone size: few
D gene: TRBD1
V gene: TRBV9
J gene: TRBJ2-1
CDR3 protein: CASSAKTGENSNEQFF
CDR3 DNA: TGTGCCAGCAGCGCGAAGACAGGGGAAAACTCCAATGAGCAGTTCTTC

clone size: .
D gene: .
V gene: TRBV14
J gene: TRBJ1-6
CDR3 protein: CASGRNYNSPLHF
CDR3 DNA: TGTGCCAGCGGAAGGAACTATAATTCACCCCTCCACTTT

clone size: .
D gene: TRBD2
V gene: TRBV27
J gene: TRBJ2-5
CDR3 protein: CASSGGFTFKETQYF
CDR3 DNA: TGTGCCAGCTCGGGGGGATTCACATTTAAAGAGACCCAGTACTTC

clone size: .
D gene: .
V gene: TRBV4-3
J gene: TRBJ1-2
CDR3 protein: CAGSQDSDGSGYTF
CDR3 DNA: TGCGCCGGCAGCCAAGATTCGGACGGGTCCGGCTACACCTTC

clone size: .
D gene: .
V gene: TRBV7-9
J gene: TRBJ1-2
CDR3 protein: CASTIGPNGYTF
CDR3 DNA: TGTGCCAGCACCATAGGACCCAATGGCTACACCTTC

clone size: .
D gene: .
V gene: TRBV7-9
J gene: TRBJ1-2
CDR3 protein: CARSLAQGYGYTF
CDR3 DNA: TGTGCCCGCAGCTTAGCTCAGGGCTATGGCTACACCTTC

clone size: .
D gene: .
V gene: TRBV3-1
J gene: TRBJ2-4
CDR3 protein: CASSQGVDRDGNIQYF
CDR3 DNA: TGTGCCAGCAGCCAAGGAGTAGATAGGGACGGAAACATTCAGTACTTC

clone size: few
D gene: .
V gene: TRBV9
J gene: TRBJ1-1
CDR3 protein: CASSIRAGPSTEAFF
CDR3 DNA: TGTGCCAGCAGCATTCGGGCAGGGCCGAGCACTGAAGCTTTCTTT

clone size: .
D gene: TRBD1
V gene: TRBV6-1
J gene: TRBJ2-7
CDR3 protein: CASSASRGQGFSYEQYF
CDR3 DNA: TGTGCCAGCAGTGCCTCCCGAGGACAGGGCTTTTCCTACGAGCAGTACTTC

clone size: few
D gene: .
V gene: TRBV15
J gene: TRBJ1-5
CDR3 protein: CATSRPHEGNQPQHF
CDR3 DNA: TGTGCCACCAGCAGACCCCATGAGGGCAATCAGCCCCAGCATTTT

clone size: .
D gene: .
V gene: TRBV6-6
J gene: TRBJ1-6
CDR3 protein: CASSYVNSPLHF
CDR3 DNA: TGTGCCAGCAGTTACGTAAATTCACCCCTCCACTTT

clone size: many
D gene: .
V gene: TRBV12-3/TRBV12-4
J gene: TRBJ1-5
CDR3 protein: CASSGTSGGSNQPQHF
CDR3 DNA: TGTGCCAGCAGTGGGACATCTGGAGGTAGCAATCAGCCCCAGCATTTT

clone size: .
D gene: .
V gene: TRBV4-3
J gene: TRBJ2-4
CDR3 protein: CASSQERQGPNIQYF
CDR3 DNA: TGCGCCAGCAGCCAAGAAAGGCAGGGGCCAAACATTCAGTACTTC

clone size: few
D gene: TRBD1
V gene: TRBV29-1
J gene: TRBJ2-1
CDR3 protein: CSVEATGTGGLNEQFF
CDR3 DNA: TGCAGCGTTGAGGCAACCGGGACAGGGGGCCTAAATGAGCAGTTCTTC

clone size: once
D gene: .
V gene: TRBV6-6
J gene: TRBJ2-5
CDR3 protein: CASSYGQSQETQYF
CDR3 DNA: TGTGCCAGCAGTTACGGGCAGTCCCAAGAGACCCAGTACTTC

clone size: .
D gene: .
V gene: TRBV4-1
J gene: TRBJ2-2
CDR3 protein: CASSQVPARGTGELFF
CDR3 DNA: TGCGCCAGCAGCCAAGTTCCTGCCAGGGGCACCGGGGAGCTGTTTTTT

clone size: .
D gene: .
V gene: TRBV6-1
J gene: TRBJ1-2
CDR3 protein: CASSEVRQAYGYTF
CDR3 DNA: TGTGCCAGCAGTGAAGTGCGACAGGCGTATGGCTACACCTTC

clone size: many
D gene: .
V gene: TRBV4-2
J gene: TRBJ1-4
CDR3 protein: CASSQWLQGSTNEKLFF
CDR3 DNA: TGTGCCAGCAGCCAATGGTTGCAGGGGTCAACTAATGAAAAACTGTTTTTT

clone size: .
D gene: .
V gene: TRBV5-6
J gene: TRBJ1-5
CDR3 protein: CASSRRGGDSNQPQHF
CDR3 DNA: TGTGCCAGCAGTCGACGGGGGGGGGATAGCAATCAGCCCCAGCATTTT

clone size: few
D gene: .
V gene: TRBV4-1
J gene: TRBJ2-3
CDR3 protein: CASSPGTPTDTQYF
CDR3 DNA: TGCGCCAGCAGCCCGGGGACCCCGACAGATACGCAGTATTTT

clone size: few
D gene: .
V gene: TRBV20-1
J gene: TRBJ1-5
CDR3 protein: CSALKQGGNQPQHF
CDR3 DNA: TGCAGTGCCCTCAAGCAGGGCGGCAATCAGCCCCAGCATTTT

clone size: few
D gene: .
V gene: TRBV12-3/TRBV12-4
J gene: TRBJ1-4
CDR3 protein: CATSDRLTTNEKLFF
CDR3 DNA: TGTGCCACATCCGACAGGCTAACAACTAATGAAAAACTGTTTTTT

clone size: .
D gene: .
V gene: TRBV6-2/TRBV6-3
J gene: TRBJ2-5
CDR3 protein: CASSYPIDDNEQYF
CDR3 DNA: TGTGCCAGCAGTTATCCGATTGATGACAATGAGCAGTACTTC

clone size: once
D gene: .
V gene: TRBV6-2/TRBV6-3
J gene: TRBJ2-3
CDR3 protein: CARSYSSRVPDTQYF
CDR3 DNA: TGTGCCCGCAGTTACTCTTCGAGGGTCCCAGATACGCAGTATTTT

clone size: few
D gene: TRBD1
V gene: TRBV7-2
J gene: TRBJ2-4
CDR3 protein: CASSRYPGQANIQYF
CDR3 DNA: TGTGCCAGCAGCCGCTATCCGGGACAGGCGAACATTCAGTACTTC

clone size: few
D gene: .
V gene: TRBV5-1
J gene: TRBJ2-3
CDR3 protein: CASSLGTPGDTQYF
CDR3 DNA: TGCGCCAGCAGCTTGGGGACGCCCGGGGATACGCAGTATTTT

clone size: few
D gene: .
V gene: TRBV25-1
J gene: TRBJ2-2
CDR3 protein: CASRFGGFTGELFF
CDR3 DNA: TGTGCCAGCAGATTTGGGGGGTTCACCGGGGAGCTGTTTTTT

clone size: .
D gene: .
V gene: TRBV29-1
J gene: TRBJ1-2
CDR3 protein: CSVDKGAYGYTF
CDR3 DNA: TGCAGCGTTGACAAAGGGGCCTATGGCTACACCTTC

clone size: many
D gene: .
V gene: TRBV9
J gene: TRBJ2-1
CDR3 protein: CASSVSNNEQFF
CDR3 DNA: TGTGCCAGCAGCGTTTCAAACAATGAGCAGTTCTTC

clone size: .
D gene: TRBD1
V gene: TRBV7-2
J gene: TRBJ2-1
CDR3 protein: CASSFRSGTGTDEQFF
CDR3 DNA: TGTGCCAGCAGCTTTAGGTCCGGGACAGGGACGGATGAGCAGTTCTTC

clone size: .
D gene: .
V gene: TRBV9
J gene: TRBJ2-5
CDR3 protein: CAGSGGKGGLTIQETQYF
CDR3 DNA: TGTGCCGGCAGCGGTGGTAAGGGGGGGCTAACCATCCAAGAGACCCAGTACTTC

clone size: .
D gene: .
V gene: TRBV10-3
J gene: TRBJ1-2
CDR3 protein: CAIKKDKSNYGYTF
CDR3 DNA: TGTGCCATCAAAAAGGACAAGTCTAACTATGGCTACACCTTC

clone size: few
D gene: .
V gene: TRBV2
J gene: TRBJ2-7
CDR3 protein: CASSAGPLRAAYEQYF
CDR3 DNA: TGTGCCAGCAGTGCAGGACCGCTAAGGGCAGCCTACGAGCAGTACTTC

clone size: .
D gene: .
V gene: TRBV7-2
J gene: TRBJ1-1
CDR3 protein: CASSTPTVGTEAFF
CDR3 DNA: TGTGCCAGCAGCACACCAACGGTCGGGACTGAAGCTTTCTTT